This T cell receptor (beta chain) was retrieved from a study of T cell responses to AZD1222 COVID-19 vaccine. Profiling relied on immunoSEQ multiplex PCR, and the TCRdb table lists in-frame clones only, not all of them. The top ten clones hold around 7.1% of a sample with around 120,000 clones, around 89% of them seen once. Germline V lookup: CDR1 SGHVS, CDR2 FQNEAQ. The CDR3 is 15 amino acids. V was clipped by 4 bases and J by 0 bases; unmatched bases: 5. Study results and caveats: The donors showed a predominance of white British ancestry and of females, with possible underestimation of clonal diversity. AZD1222 recipients seropositive at baseline numbered only six or seven. Increases in Spike-specific TCR breadth and depth were seen after two AZD1222 doses.

Worth noting for this clone: Antigen: not known.

This clonotype was sampled from an adult who received the AZD1222 COVID-19 vaccine. Sequenced here: peripheral blood, sampled 28 days after the second AZD1222 dose. The chain joins TRBV7-8 to TRBJ1-1; 7 bases are shared with TRBD1. CDR3 DNA sequence: TGTGCCAGCAGCTCCCCAACAGGGGTGAACACTGAAGCTTTCTTT. It translates to CASSSPTGVNTEAFF.